The source of this TCR beta chain is a study of PD-1 blockade in classical Hodgkin lymphoma. Only one count was recorded for this clone. Its antigen is as yet unknown. All patients relapsed after autologous stem cell transplantation, and brentuximab vedotin exposure varied. Progressive disease, partial response or complete response was each patient's best response. Repertoires were generated with immunoSEQ multiplex PCR, while TCRdb's copy carries only in-frame clones and drops some. Of some 150,000 clones listed, around 84% were seen once; the top ten hold over 7.5%. CDR3 size: 14 residues. J was trimmed by 3 bases and V by 10 bases; bases with no gene match: 5. Looked up from germline, CDR1 is ENHRY and CDR2 is SYGVKD. Findings and caveats of the study: Exclusion applied to patients who initiated nivolumab less than 1 year following ASCT. The diversity seen at baseline in complete responders resembled that of newly diagnosed patients. Healthy donors reportedly exceeded newly diagnosed patients in baseline TCR diversity.

This clonotype originated in a human donor with classical Hodgkin lymphoma. The sequenced sample was peripheral blood mononuclear cells (PBMCs), obtained before the second cycle of nivolumab. The genes are TRBV10-3 and TRBJ2-3, with 12 bases lining up with TRBD2. CDR3 loop: CATATSGGTDTQYF. In DNA form, the CDR3 reads TGTGCCACGGCGACTAGCGGGGGAACAGATACGCAGTATTTT.